The 15 T cell receptor beta chains listed next were all sequenced from one sample in a study of cytomegalovirus exposure and HLA in healthy donors. PCR was performed using 60 Vbeta and 13 Jbeta primers. The data were produced by immunoSEQ multiplex PCR, yet TCRdb's version contains in-frame clones alone and is incomplete. The table lists about 120,000 clones, 75% to 80% of them singletons. The specimen sequenced was PBMCs. These receptor sequences come from a young woman in good health and CMV-seropositive.

In this sample, this clone turned up once. This CDR3 is also generated by other DNA sequences in the sample. The genes are TRBV28 and TRBJ1-2; D ambiguous. The germline V gene has CDR1 MDHEN and CDR2 SYDVKM. V was clipped by 4 bases and J by 4 bases, with 4 bases between them. This CDR3 contains 11 residues. CDR3 DNA: TGTGCCAGCAGTTCCAGCTATGGCTACACCTTC. Its protein is CASSSSYGYTF.

Only one count was recorded for this clone. This chain joins TRBV5-6 and TRBJ2-1; the match to TRBD2 covers 9 bases. The germline CDR1 and CDR2 sequences are SGHDT and YYEEEE. The J segment lost 2 bases and the V segment lost 4 bases, leaving 7 bases of the junction unmatched. The CDR3 consists of 16 residues. This CDR3 is CASSRGRGGPYNEQFF. DNA for the CDR3: TGTGCCAGCAGCCGGGGGCGGGGGGGCCCCTACAATGAGCAGTTCTTC.

In this sample, this clone turned up a few times. The chain carries TRBV9 and TRBJ2-1; weak D call: TRBD2 (5 bases). Germline V gene data show CDR1 as SGDLS and CDR2 as YYNGEE. There are 13 residues in the CDR3. V was pared by 0 bases and J by 8 bases, with 9 bases between. CDR3 residues: CASSVADGDEQFF. The DNA of the CDR3 is TGTGCCAGCAGCGTAGCAGACGGGGATGAGCAGTTCTTC.

The chain is built from TRBV21-1 and TRBJ2-4; the table's D gene call, TRBD1, was not cross checked with the DNA. TRBV21-1 is a listed pseudogene. The CDR3 has 18 amino acids. The CDR3 loop is CASSTLDPVNRGQDIQYF. The CDR3 DNA is TGTGCCAGCAGCACCCTTGATCCGGTGAACAGGGGGCAGGACATTCAGTACTTC.

The CDR3 sequence is CASSLVPVPTNEKLFF. The CDR3 DNA reads as TGTGCCAGCAGCTTGGTCCCCGTCCCAACTAATGAAAAACTGTTTTTT. V and J are TRBV5-5 and TRBJ1-4; no clear D gene. The ends were cut back, 0 bases at V and 0 bases at J, with 9 bases in the middle. The length of the CDR3 is 16 residues. In germline, CDR1 is SGHKS, CDR2 YYEKEE (reference sequence).

Of note for this clone: Other nucleotide sequences in the sample specify the same CDR3. CDR3 DNA sequence: TGTGCCTGGAGTACTGGCTCTGGAAACACCATATATTTT. Translated: CAWSTGSGNTIYF. The chain recombines TRBV30 with TRBJ1-3; unclear D gene. Germline loops: CDR1 GTSNPN, CDR2 SVGIG (reference sequence). The V end lost 2 bases, the J end lost 0 bases, and 5 bases lay between the germline ends. The CDR3 contains 13 residues.

V and J are TRBV2 and TRBJ1-2, with a tentative D call TRBD1 (6 bases). V was trimmed by 5 bases and J by 6 bases, leaving 13 bases between them. Germline loops: CDR1 SNHLY, CDR2 FYNNEI. The CDR3 is 13 amino acids. Written as DNA, the CDR3 is TGTGCCAGCAGTACACAGGGAGTTAATGGCTACACCTTC. It encodes CASSTQGVNGYTF.

This clone was detected a few times. The V and J genes are TRBV28 and TRBJ2-5, with D perhaps TRBD1 (6 bases). V lost 2 bases and J lost 7, with 14 bases in between. The CDR3 is 14 amino acids. CDR1 and CDR2 from the germline V gene are MDHEN and SYDVKM. The CDR3, as DNA: TGTGCCAGCAGTTTAGTCCAGGGGTCGGGGACCCAGTACTTC. Translated, it gives CASSLVQGSGTQYF.

The J gene is TRBJ2-5, the V gene TRBV5-6; 10 bases align to TRBD2. The J call is in doubt because the DNA end fits TRBJ2-7 better. The CDR3 consists of 14 residues. Germline V gene data show CDR1 as SGHDT and CDR2 as YYEEEE. The CDR3 loop reads CASSFSGGSLEQYF. CDR3 sequence (DNA): TGTGCCAGCAGCTTTAGCGGGGGGTCTCTCGAGCAGTACTTC.

This clone was seen more than once but under ten times. The chain uses TRBV7-8 and TRBJ2-4; 7 positions agree with TRBD1. Losses at the gene ends were 5 bases for V and 0 bases for J; bases not matched to a gene: 7. Germline assignment: CDR1 SGHVS and CDR2 FQNEAQ. The CDR3 has 16 residues. The CDR3 nucleotides read TGTGCCAGCAGCCGCCTAGGGGGCCAAGCCAAAAACATTCAGTACTTC. It encodes CASSRLGGQAKNIQYF.

Concerning this clone itself: The same CDR3 arises from other DNA sequences in this sample as well. V usage is TRBV28 and J usage is TRBJ1-2; TRBD1 matches 12 bases. Germline lookup yields CDR1 MDHEN and CDR2 SYDVKM. This CDR3 is built from 16 residues. V lost 5 bases, J lost 2 bases, and 6 bases stayed unmatched. The CDR3, as DNA: TGTGCCAGCAGTCGAATGGGACAGGGGGCGAACTATGGCTACACCTTC. It codes for CASSRMGQGANYGYTF.

This clone was counted a few times. The V and J genes are TRBV5-1 and TRBJ2-7; 8 bases align to TRBD1. V was clipped by 3 bases and J by 2 bases; unmatched bases: 4. This CDR3 region has 14 residues. In germline, CDR1 is SGHRS, CDR2 YFSETQ. As DNA, the CDR3 is TGCGCCAGCAGCTCCAGGGGGCTAACCTACGAGCAGTACTTC. Its protein product is CASSSRGLTYEQYF.

The chain uses TRBV11-2 and TRBJ2-5, with a weak D call TRBD2 (6 bases). Trimming removed 5 bases at V and 5 bases at J, with 15 bases between. Germline V lookup: CDR1 SGHAT, CDR2 FQNNGV. This CDR3 comprises 14 residues. The DNA of the CDR3 is TGTGCCAGCAGCCAATCCGGGACTCCCGAGACCCAGTACTTC. It encodes CASSQSGTPETQYF.

This clone was seen ten or more times. The chain uses TRBV23-1 and TRBJ2-7, with no clear D. TRBV23-1 is recorded as an ORF, its role being uncertain. V lost 4 bases, J lost 2 bases, and 9 bases lay in between. CDR3 size: 13 residues. The CDR3 DNA reads TGCGCCAGCAGTCCGCGGCCGCCCTACGAGCAGTACTTC. The encoded protein is CASSPRPPYEQYF.

The rearrangement joins TRBV5-4 to TRBJ2-3, with D unclear. Germline V CDR1 and CDR2: SGHNT, YYREEE (reference sequence). V was pared by 3 bases and J by 7 bases, with 18 bases between. The CDR3 is 15 amino acids. CDR3 region: CASSSPNRLDNTQYF. CDR3 bases: TGTGCCAGCAGCTCCCCCAACCGACTTGATAATACGCAGTATTTT. Drawing the rest from reference TRBV5-4 and TRBJ2-3, the complete variable domain is ETGVTQSPTHLIKTRGQQVTLRCSSQSGHNTVSWYQQALGQGPQFIFQYYREEENGRGNFPPRFSGLQFPNYSSELNVNALELDDSALYLCASSSPNRLDNTQYFGPGTRLTVL.